The 16 T cell receptor beta chains reported below all come from one sample, sequenced in a study of blood T cell repertoires in COVID-19 (TCRdb year 2020). The library was built by means of the immunoSEQ multiplex PCR assay. TCRdb obtained this table from immuneACCESS and retained in-frame rearrangements with V and J assigned. These tables miss some clones; where compared with another copy, unresolved V genes account for less than half of the shortfall, and the remainder is unexplained. This sample holds about 440,000 clones; roughly 87% were observed only once. The top ten clonotypes cover 0.6% of the sample. What was sequenced was PBMCs or T cells enriched from blood (not recorded which). These receptor sequences come from a young man who had recovered from COVID-19.

The chain couples TRBV15 to TRBJ2-3; D gene unclear. V was pared by 5 bases and J by 0 bases, with 9 bases between. CDR3 length equals 14 residues. Germline V CDR1 and CDR2: LNHNV, YYDKDF (reference sequence). This CDR3 is CATSPLSSTDTQYF. CDR3 coding DNA: TGTGCCACCAGCCCGCTCAGTAGCACAGATACGCAGTATTTT. Full variable domain (rest looked up from reference TRBV15 and TRBJ2-3): DAMVIQNPRYQVTQFGKPVTLSCSQTLNHNVMYWYQQKSSQAPKLLFHYYDKDFNNEADTPDNFQSRRPNTSFCFLDIRSPGLGDTAMYLCATSPLSSTDTQYFGPGTRLTVL.

V usage is TRBV29-1 and J usage is TRBJ1-1, with TRBD1 as a possible D gene (5 bases). Germline values: CDR1 SQVTM, CDR2 ANQGSEA. This CDR3 spans 12 amino acids. Trimming cost V 3 bases and J 3 bases, with 8 bases left between them. In DNA form, the CDR3 reads TGCAGCGTTGAGGGGCCCGACACTGAAGCTTTCTTT. This gives the protein CSVEGPDTEAFF.

The V and J genes are TRBV23-1 and TRBJ2-1, with D tentatively TRBD2 (6 bases). TRBV23-1 is flagged as an ORF with uncertain function. The CDR3 contains 16 residues. V lost 10 bases and J lost 1, with 20 bases in between. CDR3 sequence reads: CATPIIGRGSYNEQFF. The DNA for the CDR3 is TGCGCCACCCCCATTATCGGGAGAGGATCCTACAATGAGCAGTTCTTC.

This sequence joins TRBV20-1 and TRBJ1-2, with D perhaps matching TRBD1 (6 bases). This CDR3 spans 14 amino acids. Per the germline V gene, CDR1 is DFQATT and CDR2 is SNEGSKA (reference sequence). V lost 3 bases to trimming and J lost 4 bases, with 15 bases between them. CDR3 region: CSASLSDRTYGYTF. CDR3 coding DNA: TGCAGTGCTAGTTTGAGTGACAGGACCTATGGCTACACCTTC.

This chain joins TRBV4-2 and TRBJ1-1, with D unclear. CDR1 and CDR2 (germline): LGHNA, YNFKEQ. V lost 4 bases to trimming and J lost 6 bases, with 15 bases between them. This CDR3 has 14 amino acids. The CDR3 spells CASSPGNGRAEAFF. CDR3 nucleotide sequence: TGTGCCAGCAGCCCGGGAAACGGGCGCGCTGAAGCTTTCTTT.

The rearrangement links TRBV10-2 to TRBJ2-7; tentatively, D is TRBD2 (5 bases). Germline loops: CDR1 WSHSY, CDR2 SAAADI. The V gene lost 2 bases and the J gene lost 2 bases, with 13 bases spanning the gap. The CDR3 extends over 15 amino acids. CDR3 sequence reads: CASSEGGAVAYEQYF. The CDR3 bases are TGCGCCAGCAGTGAGGGCGGAGCGGTCGCCTACGAGCAGTACTTC.

The chain carries TRBV6-1 and TRBJ1-5, with D uncertain. The length of the CDR3 is 15 residues. Between the trimmed V and J ends, which lost 2 bases and 4 bases, there was a span of 12 bases. Per the germline V gene, CDR1 is MNHNS and CDR2 is SASEGT. As DNA, the CDR3 is TGTGCCAGCAGTGAAAACTTTATTCTGAATCAGCCCCAGCATTTT. This encodes CASSENFILNQPQHF.

This chain connects TRBV19 to TRBJ2-1, with a possible D match to TRBD2 (6 bases). V gave up 0 bases and J gave up 0 bases, with 9 bases separating them. Germline V gene lookup returns CDR1 LNHDA and CDR2 SQIVND (reference sequence). The CDR3 loop spans 16 amino acids. The chain's CDR3 is CASSIDSGGSYNEQFF. CDR3 nucleotide sequence: TGTGCCAGTAGTATAGATAGCGGAGGCTCCTACAATGAGCAGTTCTTC.

The chain has TRBV28 and TRBJ1-2, with D possibly being TRBD1 (6 bases). V gave up 6 bases and J gave up 5 bases, with 19 bases separating them. Germline-derived CDR1 and CDR2 are MDHEN and SYDVKM. This CDR3 has 15 amino acids. For the CDR3, the DNA is TGTGCCAGCAGCAGAACCGGGACATCCCTTTATGGCTACACCTTC. Protein: CASSRTGTSLYGYTF.

This chain connects TRBV5-4 to TRBJ2-1, with D perhaps TRBD1 (7 bases). CDR1 is SGHNT and CDR2 is YYREEE in the germline V gene (reference sequence). Trimming cost V 4 bases and J 5 bases, with 16 bases left between them. This CDR3 is 15 amino acids long. The CDR3 DNA sequence: TGTGCCAGCAGCACCGCGGGACAGAAGAACAATGAGCAGTTCTTC. Translated: CASSTAGQKNNEQFF.

The V and J genes are TRBV15 and TRBJ1-5, with 7 bases matching TRBD1. V shed 3 bases and J 9 bases; nucleotides not matched to a gene: 11. Germline CDR1 is LNHNV and CDR2 is YYDKDF (reference sequence). The CDR3 is 15 residues long. Here the CDR3 reads CATSRDRLASGPQHF. In DNA, the CDR3 is TGTGCCACCAGCAGGGACAGGCTAGCAAGCGGGCCCCAGCATTTT. The full variable domain, rest sourced from reference TRBV15 and TRBJ1-5, is DAMVIQNPRYQVTQFGKPVTLSCSQTLNHNVMYWYQQKSSQAPKLLFHYYDKDFNNEADTPDNFQSRRPNTSFCFLDIRSPGLGDTAMYLCATSRDRLASGPQHFGDGTRLSIL.

This clone was found once. This chain joins TRBV12-3 or TRBV12-4 and TRBJ2-7, with a possible D match to TRBD2 (6 bases). Trimming shortened V by 3 bases and J by 3 bases, and 9 bases separated the two germline ends. This CDR3 region has 13 residues. The CDR3 protein is CASSFSGNYEQYF. CDR3 sequence (DNA): TGTGCCAGCAGTTTTAGCGGAAACTACGAGCAGTACTTC.

This clone was seen only once. The chain employs TRBV5-1 and TRBJ2-7; TRBD2 agrees at 9 bases. CDR1 and CDR2 from the germline V gene are SGHRS and YFSETQ. V was clipped by 4 bases and J by 0 bases; unmatched bases: 5. This CDR3 contains 15 residues. Here the CDR3 reads CASSQIAGASYEQYF. The CDR3 DNA follows: TGCGCCAGCAGCCAAATAGCGGGGGCCTCCTACGAGCAGTACTTC. The full variable domain, in which reference TRBV5-1 and TRBJ2-7 provide the parts outside the CDR3, is KAGVTQTPRYLIKTRGQQVTLSCSPISGHRSVSWYQQTPGQGLQFLFEYFSETQRNKGNFPGRFSGRQFSNSRSEMNVSTLELGDSALYLCASSQIAGASYEQYFGPGTRLTVT.

The chain employs TRBV5-4 and TRBJ1-1; 11 nucleotides line up with TRBD1. With 4 bases clipped from V and 2 bases from J, the junction kept 4 bases outside the gene matches. This CDR3 comprises 15 residues. Germline V gene sequence: CDR1 SGHNT, CDR2 YYREEE (reference sequence). CDR3 nucleotide sequence: TGTGCCAGCAGCACCCGGACAGGGGGCAACACTGAAGCTTTCTTT. The encoded protein is CASSTRTGGNTEAFF. The variable domain in full, completed from reference TRBV5-4 and TRBJ1-1, reads ETGVTQSPTHLIKTRGQQVTLRCSSQSGHNTVSWYQQALGQGPQFIFQYYREEENGRGNFPPRFSGLQFPNYSSELNVNALELDDSALYLCASSTRTGGNTEAFFGQGTRLTVV.

This clone was counted once. The genes are TRBV21-1 and TRBJ2-3; the table's D call, TRBD2, has no DNA check behind it. TRBV21-1 is given as a pseudogene. This CDR3 is 16 amino acids long. The CDR3 region is CASSKAGSGSTDTQYF. The CDR3, as DNA: TGTGCCAGCAGCAAAGCCGGTAGCGGGAGCACAGATACGCAGTATTTT.

The rearrangement uses TRBV7-9 and TRBJ1-6; D call uncertain. The V gene's germline CDR1 is SEHNR and CDR2 FQNEAQ (reference sequence). The CDR3 runs to 15 residues. The V end lost 1 base, the J end lost 10 bases, and 14 bases lay between the germline ends. CDR3 sequence: CASSLVGVGRSPLHF. The DNA of the CDR3 is TGTGCCAGCAGCTTAGTCGGGGTGGGGAGATCACCCCTCCACTTT.